One sample yielded the 7 T cell receptor beta chains listed below, sequenced in a study of CD8 T cells in Susac syndrome. Random-hexamer reverse transcription was applied to roughly 0.5 to 1 ug RNA. TCRdb passed the immunoSEQ multiplex PCR reads through MiXCR, listing each CDR3 protein once. This sample carries hundreds of thousands of distinct CDR3 sequences, 94% of them seen once, and the ten largest clones take over 0.15%. Sample: CD4+ T cells from PBMCs. Every receptor here comes from a human donor with Susac syndrome.

This rearrangement joins TRBV18 to TRBJ2-6, with D possibly being TRBD1 (6 bases). The CDR3 length is 17 residues. The ends were cut back, 0 bases at V and 0 bases at J, with 9 bases in the middle. Germline loops: CDR1 KGHSH, CDR2 LQKENI. The CDR3 reads CASSPPWDNSGANVLTF. DNA for the CDR3: TGTGCCAGCTCACCACCGTGGGACAACTCTGGGGCCAACGTCCTGACTTTC.

This clonotype was counted a single time. The V call is TRBV2, the J call TRBJ2-7; D remains ambiguous. The CDR3 consists of 13 residues. Per the germline V gene, CDR1 is SNHLY and CDR2 is FYNNEI. V was trimmed by 8 bases and J by 5 bases, leaving 16 bases between them. CDR3 sequence reads: CASSQEVTNEQYF. The CDR3 DNA is TGTGCCAGCTCGCAGGAAGTTACCAACGAGCAGTACTTC. The variable domain in full, completed from reference TRBV2 and TRBJ2-7, reads EPEVTQTPSHQVTQMGQEVILRCVPISNHLYFYWYRQILGQKVEFLVSFYNNEISEKSEIFDDQFSVERPDGSNFTLKIRSTKLEDSAMYFCASSQEVTNEQYFGPGTRLTVT.

The chain has TRBV25-1 and TRBJ1-2, with a possible D match to TRBD1 (5 bases). From germline, CDR1 is MGHDK and CDR2 SYGVNS. This CDR3 is built from 11 residues. Deletions cut 8 bases from V and 6 bases from J, with 10 bases between. The CDR3 DNA is TGTGCCAGCTCCTGGGGGGATGGCTACACCTTC. Translation gives CASSWGDGYTF.

The chain has TRBV10-3 and TRBJ2-3; D call uncertain. Trimming took 4 bases from V and 1 from J, leaving 15 bases between them. The germline CDR1 and CDR2 sequences are ENHRY and SYGVKD. This CDR3 comprises 16 residues. DNA for the CDR3: TGTGCCATCAGTGGTGCGGCAGCCCCTGGCACAGATACGCAGTATTTT. Residues: CAISGAAAPGTDTQYF.

V is TRBV20-1 and J is TRBJ1-1, with 11 bases fitting TRBD1. The CDR3 contains 16 residues. Germline assignment: CDR1 DFQATT and CDR2 SNEGSKA (reference sequence). V gave up 0 bases and J gave up 0 bases; unmatched junction bases: 3. The CDR3 sequence: CSAREWDRGMNTEAFF. CDR3 DNA sequence: TGCAGTGCTAGAGAGTGGGACAGGGGGATGAACACTGAAGCTTTCTTT.

This sequence joins TRBV12-3 or TRBV12-4 and TRBJ2-2, with TRBD1 identical over 8 bases. CDR3 length equals 16 residues. V gave up 1 base and J gave up 4 bases; unmatched junction bases: 5. DNA of the CDR3: TGTGCCAGCAGTTTAGGAGGACAGGGATCCACCGGGGAGCTGTTTTTT. This sequence encodes CASSLGGQGSTGELFF.

This chain links TRBV18 with TRBJ1-6; 8 bases are a match to TRBD1. The germline V gene has CDR1 KGHSH and CDR2 LQKENI. V dropped 3 bases and J dropped 8; count of bases not matched to a gene: 6. The CDR3 totals 15 residues. The CDR3 protein is CASSPSTGEDSPLHF. CDR3 nucleotide sequence: TGTGCCAGCTCACCGTCGACAGGGGAGGATTCACCCCTCCACTTT.